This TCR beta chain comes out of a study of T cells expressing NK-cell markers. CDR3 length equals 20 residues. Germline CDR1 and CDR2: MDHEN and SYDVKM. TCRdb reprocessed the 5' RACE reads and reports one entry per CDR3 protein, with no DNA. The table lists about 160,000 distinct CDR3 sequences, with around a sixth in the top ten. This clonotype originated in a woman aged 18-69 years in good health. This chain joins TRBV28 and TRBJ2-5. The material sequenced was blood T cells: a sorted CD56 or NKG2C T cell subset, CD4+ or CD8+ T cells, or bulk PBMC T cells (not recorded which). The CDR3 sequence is CASSLLLFVFDSRNQETQYF.